The 30 T cell receptor beta chains given below trace back to one sample, sequenced in a study of monozygotic twins with inflammatory bowel disease (dated by TCRdb to between 2018 and 2021). Receptor libraries were prepared by 5' RACE. This sample was sequenced with an Illumina HiSeq 2500. One entry per CDR3 protein sequence results from the TCRdb reprocessing of the reads, with DNA left out. The sample table holds some 440,000 distinct CDR3 sequences. The ten largest clones take up about 2.3% of the sample. The sample comprised blood. Receptors were obtained from a human donor with ulcerative colitis or Crohn's disease, or a healthy co-twin of an affected twin (not recorded which).

The rearrangement joins TRBV20-1 to TRBJ2-5; TCRdb selects TRBD2, and the lack of DNA leaves this call unchecked. Per the germline V gene, CDR1 is DFQATT and CDR2 is SNEGSKA (reference sequence). The CDR3 has 18 residues. CDR3 amino acids: CSAREGPTSGRAQETQYF.

The chain is built from TRBV3-1 and TRBJ2-1; TCRdb calls TRBD2, which cannot be checked without DNA. Germline loops: CDR1 LGHDT, CDR2 YNNKEL (reference sequence). This CDR3 spans 13 amino acids. The CDR3 protein is CASSQRTFYEQFF.

The chain recombines TRBV6-1 with TRBJ1-2; TCRdb designates TRBD1, a call that cannot be tested without DNA. Looked up from germline, CDR1 is MNHNS and CDR2 is SASEGT. The CDR3 sequence is 14 residues long. The CDR3 is CASSELTGGYGYTF.

The rearrangement uses TRBV24-1 and TRBJ2-1; TCRdb's D gene call, TRBD2, goes unchecked for lack of DNA. CDR3 size: 16 residues. The germline V gene has CDR1 KGHDR and CDR2 SFDVKD. The CDR3 here is CATSDPETSGSDEQFF.

The rearrangement joins TRBV12-3 or TRBV12-4 to TRBJ1-4. The CDR3 has 12 amino acids. CDR3 amino acids: CASSQLGRRLFF.

The chain employs TRBV7-2 and TRBJ2-3; TCRdb calls TRBD1, which cannot be checked without DNA. The CDR3 contains 16 residues. Germline V gene data show CDR1 as SGHTA and CDR2 as FQGNSA. CDR3 residues: CASSFGVLQVTDTQYF.

The gene calls are TRBV7-3 and TRBJ2-5; TCRdb picks TRBD2, but there is no DNA to check that call. Germline V gene sequence: CDR1 SGHTA, CDR2 FQGTGA. This CDR3 is 15 amino acids long. The CDR3 loop reads CASSLSGSLGETQYF.

This rearrangement joins TRBV19 to TRBJ1-5. The CDR3 runs 14 residues. Germline CDR1 and CDR2: LNHDA and SQIVND (reference sequence). The chain's CDR3 is CASSRRVSNQPQHF.

J is TRBJ2-1 and V is TRBV5-1; TCRdb outputs TRBD1, but without DNA this stays unchecked. The CDR3 has 13 amino acids. Germline V gene sequence: CDR1 SGHRS, CDR2 YFSETQ. The CDR3: CAGSHGTTNEQFF.

V is TRBV19 and J is TRBJ1-5; TCRdb selects TRBD1, and the lack of DNA leaves this call unchecked. The germline CDR1 and CDR2 sequences are LNHDA and SQIVND (reference sequence). The CDR3 contains 13 residues. CDR3 sequence: CASRQDGYQPQHF.

This chain joins TRBV7-9 and TRBJ2-2; checking the TCRdb D call of TRBD2 is not possible without DNA. Germline V gene lookup returns CDR1 SEHNR and CDR2 FQNEAQ (reference sequence). CDR3 length: 15 residues. The CDR3 region is CASSHSLQFSGELFF.

V gene TRBV7-2 combines with J gene TRBJ1-2. CDR3 length: 16 amino acids. The germline V gene encodes CDR1 SGHTA and CDR2 FQGNSA. This chain's CDR3 is CASSFYPYTSNYGYTF. The complete variable domain, with remaining parts taken from reference TRBV7-2 and TRBJ1-2, reads GAGVSQSPSNKVTEKGKDVELRCDPISGHTALYWYRQSLGQGLEFLIYFQGNSAPDKSGLPSDRFSAERTGGSVSTLTIQRTQQEDSAVYLCASSFYPYTSNYGYTFGSGTRLTVV.

The chain employs TRBV3-1 and TRBJ2-7. In germline, CDR1 is LGHDT, CDR2 YNNKEL (reference sequence). The CDR3 is 14 amino acids. The CDR3 here is CASSQGLLFSEQYF.

The chain uses TRBV7-9 and TRBJ1-1; TCRdb names TRBD1, which stays unverified in the absence of DNA. The CDR3 is made up of 12 amino acids. CDR1 SEHNR and CDR2 FQNEAQ come from the germline V gene (reference sequence). This CDR3 reads CASSETGTRAFF.

This chain uses TRBV10-3 with TRBJ1-1; TCRdb names TRBD1, which stays unverified in the absence of DNA. The CDR3 is 12 amino acids. From germline, CDR1 is ENHRY and CDR2 SYGVKD. The CDR3 loop reads CAISEDRYEAFF.

CDR3 residues: CATSVAGWDTTDEQFF. The chain combines TRBV24-1 with TRBJ2-1; the TRBD1 assignment by TCRdb is unverifiable without DNA. The germline V gene has CDR1 KGHDR and CDR2 SFDVKD. CDR3 length: 16 residues.

The chain carries TRBV20-1 and TRBJ1-6; the D gene TCRdb calls, TRBD1, cannot be checked with no DNA. The germline gives CDR1 DFQATT, CDR2 SNEGSKA (reference sequence). This CDR3 has 14 residues. The CDR3 sequence is CSVATGTQNSPLHF.

The chain recombines TRBV30 with TRBJ2-5; lacking DNA, the TRBD2 call made by TCRdb goes unchecked. Germline CDR1 reads GTSNPN; CDR2 reads SVGIG (reference sequence). The CDR3 length is 12 residues. The CDR3 loop is CAWKAAGETQYF.

The V and J genes are TRBV6-6 and TRBJ2-1. The germline V gene has CDR1 MNHNY and CDR2 SVGAGI (reference sequence). The CDR3 extends over 14 amino acids. CDR3 protein: CASSYSYEANEQFF.

This chain joins TRBV7-3 and TRBJ2-1; TCRdb names TRBD1, which stays unverified in the absence of DNA. CDR3 length: 15 residues. Germline values: CDR1 SGHTA, CDR2 FQGTGA. Here the CDR3 reads CASSPGGWFDNEQFF. Full variable domain (outside the CDR3, taken from reference TRBV7-3 and TRBJ2-1): GAGVSQTPSNKVTEKGKYVELRCDPISGHTALYWYRQSLGQGPEFLIYFQGTGAADDSGLPNDRFFAVRPEGSVSTLKIQRTERGDSAVYLCASSPGGWFDNEQFFGPGTRLTVL.

The CDR3 spells CASSFDGAAQPQHF. The chain is built from TRBV6-1 and TRBJ1-5; the D gene TCRdb calls, TRBD1, cannot be checked with no DNA. CDR3 size: 14 residues. CDR1 and CDR2 (germline): MNHNS, SASEGT.

This chain links TRBV12-3 or TRBV12-4 with TRBJ1-2. The CDR3 totals 15 residues. This CDR3 is CASSYRQGTNYGYTF.

The chain links TRBV11-1 to TRBJ2-5; TCRdb reports TRBD2, a call that lacks DNA to check it against. CDR1 and CDR2 from the germline V gene are SGHAT and FQDESV (reference sequence). The CDR3 consists of 18 residues. The CDR3 loop reads CASSLETVRELYQETQYF.

V and J are TRBV10-3 and TRBJ2-7; TCRdb selects TRBD1, and the lack of DNA leaves this call unchecked. The V gene's germline CDR1 is ENHRY and CDR2 SYGVKD. The CDR3 totals 15 residues. The CDR3 is CATTHGTERIYEQYF.

The chain employs TRBV12-3 or TRBV12-4 and TRBJ2-7. The CDR3 covers 12 residues. This CDR3 is CASKRSSYEQYF.

The chain recombines TRBV6-5 with TRBJ1-2; without DNA, the TCRdb call of TRBD1 cannot be checked. The germline CDR1 and CDR2 sequences are MNHEY and SVGAGI. The CDR3 runs 13 residues. CDR3 residues: CASSLGPGSGYTF.

J is TRBJ1-2 and V is TRBV7-9; TCRdb selects TRBD1, and the lack of DNA leaves this call unchecked. This CDR3 comprises 14 residues. CDR1 and CDR2 from the germline V gene are SEHNR and FQNEAQ (reference sequence). CDR3 loop: CASSEDRGRGGYTF.

The chain carries TRBV7-2 and TRBJ2-3; TCRdb returns TRBD2, unconfirmable since there is no DNA. From germline, CDR1 is SGHTA and CDR2 FQGNSA. The CDR3 has 11 residues. This CDR3 reads CASSALDTQYF.

The rearrangement joins TRBV5-1 to TRBJ2-7; the TRBD1 assignment by TCRdb is unverifiable without DNA. This CDR3 contains 14 residues. Germline lookup yields CDR1 SGHRS and CDR2 YFSETQ. CDR3 residues: CASSFGPGRYEQYF.

The V gene is TRBV5-1, the J gene TRBJ2-5; TCRdb selects TRBD2, and the lack of DNA leaves this call unchecked. Per germline, CDR1 SGHRS and CDR2 YFSETQ. This CDR3 region has 17 residues. This CDR3 is CASSRTRGSGGQETQYF.